Shown below are 25 T cell receptor beta chains from a single sample sequenced in a study of blood T cells in healthy people across ages. The authors ran a second PCR of about 7 to 12 cycles using a sample-barcoded 5' primer and a J-beta primer mix. TCRdb recomputed calls from the 5' RACE reads with MiXCR, one row per CDR3 protein. This table has some 550,000 distinct CDR3 sequences, 47% appearing once. The sequencing input was blood. The receptors shown here come from a man older than 75 in good health.

This clonotype was recorded at least ten times. The chain joins TRBV6-6 to TRBJ2-7, with TRBD1 identical over 10 bases. V was clipped by 4 bases and J by 2 bases; unmatched bases: 11. The CDR3 totals 17 residues. Germline CDR1 and CDR2: MNHNY and SVGAGI (reference sequence). The CDR3 DNA is TGTGCCAGCAGTTCACCAAGGGACAGGGGCGCCGCCTACGAGCAGTACTTC. Translating gives CASSSPRDRGAAYEQYF.

This CDR3 is CASSVGSIQETQYF. The CDR3 DNA reads TGTGCCAGCAGTGTTGGGAGTATTCAAGAGACCCAGTACTTC. The rearrangement joins TRBV28 to TRBJ2-5; D may be TRBD2 (5 bases). V was clipped by 5 bases and J by 2 bases, with 12 bases between them. The germline V gene encodes CDR1 MDHEN and CDR2 SYDVKM. The CDR3 consists of 14 residues.

The chain is built from TRBV4-3 and TRBJ2-2; the D gene is possibly TRBD2 (6 bases). This CDR3 region has 15 residues. Trimming took 6 bases from V and 4 from J, leaving 15 bases between them. Germline-derived CDR1 and CDR2 are LGHNA and YSLEER. This chain's CDR3 is CASRSTSLSTGELFF. The CDR3 DNA reads TGCGCCAGCAGAAGTACTAGCCTTTCCACCGGGGAGCTGTTTTTT.

This clonotype turned up a few times. The rearrangement joins TRBV5-1 to TRBJ1-2; D remains ambiguous. Between the trimmed V and J ends, which lost 3 bases and 3 bases, there was a span of 12 bases. Germline V CDR1 and CDR2: SGHRS, YFSETQ. The CDR3 extends over 14 amino acids. The CDR3 is CASSWSPKDYGYTF. CDR3 DNA: TGCGCCAGCAGCTGGAGTCCGAAGGACTATGGCTACACCTTC.

J is TRBJ1-1 and V is TRBV5-1; D possibly corresponds to TRBD1 (5 bases). The CDR3 is 13 residues long. Germline V gene lookup returns CDR1 SGHRS and CDR2 YFSETQ. V lost 4 bases, J lost 4 bases, and 11 bases lay in between. For the CDR3, the DNA is TGCGCCAGCAGCCAGCAGGGAGGCACTGAAGCTTTCTTT. It is translated as CASSQQGGTEAFF.

The chain has TRBV6-2 or TRBV6-3 and TRBJ2-3; 8 bases line up with TRBD1. V shed 2 bases and J 3 bases; nucleotides not matched to a gene: 10. CDR1 is MNHEY and CDR2 is SVGEGT in the germline V gene. The CDR3 is 17 amino acids. CDR3 nucleotide sequence: TGTGCCAGCAGTTACCCCCCAAGCAGGGGGCAGACAGATACGCAGTATTTT. Translating gives CASSYPPSRGQTDTQYF.

This chain joins TRBV6-6 and TRBJ1-3; D is perhaps TRBD1 (5 bases). CDR1 and CDR2 from the germline V gene are MNHNY and SVGAGI (reference sequence). V was trimmed by 5 bases and J by 0 bases, leaving 17 bases between them. The CDR3 runs 17 residues. The CDR3 reads CASSNNRDPSSGNTIYF. The CDR3 DNA is TGTGCCAGCAGTAATAACCGGGACCCGAGCTCTGGAAACACCATATATTTT.

Comment on this clonotype: A much larger clonotype is one base distant, so this may be a read error. The chain is built from TRBV6-1 and TRBJ2-6; D perhaps matches TRBD1 (6 bases). The germline CDR1 and CDR2 sequences are MNHNS and SASEGT. The CDR3 extends over 17 amino acids. CDR3 in amino acids: CASNEGGTSSGADVLTF. The CDR3 nucleotides are TGTGCCAGCAATGAAGGGGGAACGAGCTCTGGGGCCGACGTCCTGACTTTC.

This clonotype was detected ten times or more. The chain joins TRBV6-6 to TRBJ1-2, with D possibly TRBD1 on 5 matching bases. The CDR3 has 14 amino acids. V gave up 7 bases and J gave up 7 bases, with 19 bases separating them. Germline lookup yields CDR1 MNHNY and CDR2 SVGAGI (reference sequence). CDR3 bases: TGTGCCAGCACCTTCGCCCCAGGGATTGGTGGCTACACCTTC. Translated: CASTFAPGIGGYTF.

This clonotype showed up just a few times. V and J are TRBV7-9 and TRBJ2-7, with a weak D call TRBD2 (5 bases). CDR3 length: 14 amino acids. Trimming shortened V by 2 bases and J by 3 bases, and 11 bases separated the two germline ends. CDR1 and CDR2 from the germline V gene are SEHNR and FQNEAQ (reference sequence). In nucleotides, the CDR3 is TGTGCCAGCAGCTTACGGGAAACGGACTACGAGCAGTACTTC. Encoded protein: CASSLRETDYEQYF.

V is TRBV6-5 and J is TRBJ2-1; no definite D call. The germline CDR1 and CDR2 sequences are MNHEY and SVGAGI. This CDR3 has 13 residues. The germline V and J ends were trimmed by 6 bases and 4 bases, with 10 bases remaining between them. This chain's CDR3 is CASRRTLYNEQFF. The CDR3 region has the DNA TGTGCCAGCAGGCGGACCCTGTACAATGAGCAGTTCTTC.

This clonotype has just a few counts. The chain couples TRBV12-5 to TRBJ2-3; 11 positions match TRBD2. The V and J ends lost 5 bases and 4 bases, in that order; junction bases with no gene match: 8. The CDR3 runs to 16 residues. From germline, CDR1 is LGHNT and CDR2 FRNRAP. The CDR3 DNA is TGTGCTAGTGGTCAGAGGCCTAGCGGGGGGTCAGATACGCAGTATTTT. This codes for CASGQRPSGGSDTQYF.

This clonotype was counted a few times. The V call is TRBV29-1, the J call TRBJ1-1, with 9 nucleotides matching TRBD1. V lost 7 bases to trimming and J lost 4 bases; unmatched junction nucleotides: 4. The CDR3 has 12 amino acids. Germline CDR1 SQVTM, CDR2 ANQGSEA. As DNA, the CDR3 is TGCAGCGCCCGACAGGGGGGCACTGAAGCTTTCTTT. Protein product: CSARQGGTEAFF.

The chain has TRBV20-1 and TRBJ1-1, with D possibly matching TRBD1 (5 bases). V lost 3 bases and J 3 bases, leaving 29 bases between the germline ends. Germline values: CDR1 DFQATT, CDR2 SNEGSKA (reference sequence). There are 19 residues in the CDR3. In DNA, the CDR3 is TGCAGTGCTAGGGGCACTGTTTCGGGGGGTGAGGAAAGTTACACTGAAGCTTTCTTT. It is translated as CSARGTVSGGEESYTEAFF.

J is TRBJ2-1 and V is TRBV29-1; 10 bases match TRBD1. Looked up from germline, CDR1 is SQVTM and CDR2 is ANQGSEA. Trimming at V came to 4 bases and at J to 5 bases, leaving 8 bases not matched to a gene. The CDR3 contains 15 residues. The CDR3 loop is CSVVGTGEKDNEQFF. The CDR3 DNA follows: TGCAGCGTTGTTGGGACAGGGGAGAAAGACAATGAGCAGTTCTTC.

In its sample, this clonotype was seen once. The V and J genes are TRBV27 and TRBJ2-1, with no clear D. This CDR3 is built from 15 residues. The germline V gene has CDR1 MNHEY and CDR2 SMNVEV (reference sequence). Deletions cut 7 bases from V and 5 bases from J, with 18 bases between. CDR3 sequence reads: CASMSGNGLNNEQFF. DNA for the CDR3: TGTGCCAGCATGTCCGGAAACGGGTTAAACAATGAGCAGTTCTTC.

The genes are TRBV7-9 and TRBJ2-7, with D perhaps TRBD1 or TRBD2 (5 bases each). The CDR3 is made up of 16 amino acids. In germline, CDR1 is SEHNR, CDR2 FQNEAQ (reference sequence). Trimming pared 5 bases from V and 2 bases from J, leaving 19 bases between. CDR3 nucleotide sequence: TGTGCCAGCAGCAACGAAGACAGATCCGGGACCTACGAGCAGTACTTC. It codes for CASSNEDRSGTYEQYF.

This chain links TRBV18 with TRBJ2-1; TRBD1 agrees at 8 bases. Germline-derived CDR1 and CDR2 are KGHSH and LQKENI. This CDR3 has 14 amino acids. Trimming cost V 5 bases and J 2 bases; bases outside gene matches: 2. DNA of the CDR3: TGTGCCAGCTCATCGGACAGGGCCTACAATGAGCAGTTCTTC. This sequence encodes CASSSDRAYNEQFF. Full variable domain (rest looked up from reference TRBV18 and TRBJ2-1): NAGVMQNPRHLVRRRGQEARLRCSPMKGHSHVYWYRQLPEEGLKFMVYLQKENIIDESGMPKERFSAEFPKEGPSILRIQQVVRGDSAAYFCASSSDRAYNEQFFGPGTRLTVL.

This chain joins TRBV20-1 and TRBJ2-4; the D call may be TRBD1 or TRBD2 (5 bases each). The CDR3 is 16 residues long. CDR1 and CDR2 from the germline V gene are DFQATT and SNEGSKA (reference sequence). V was pared by 3 bases and J by 4 bases, with 19 bases between. The CDR3 here is CSASPFQGVFKNIQYF. The DNA for the CDR3 is TGCAGTGCTAGTCCATTCCAGGGAGTTTTTAAAAACATTCAGTACTTC.

This clonotype was detected once. V gene TRBV10-3 combines with J gene TRBJ2-5; the D is unclear. The length of the CDR3 is 14 residues. CDR1 is ENHRY and CDR2 is SYGVKD in the germline V gene. V lost 6 bases and J lost 5, with 16 bases in between. CDR3 sequence reads: CAISRNAQVETQYF. DNA for the CDR3: TGTGCCATCAGCCGGAATGCGCAGGTGGAGACCCAGTACTTC.

This clonotype was counted between two and nine times. The V call is TRBV5-1, the J call TRBJ1-2; D perhaps matches TRBD1 (5 bases). The CDR3 length is 15 residues. The germline V gene encodes CDR1 SGHRS and CDR2 YFSETQ. V was shortened by 1 base and J by 4 bases, with 14 bases between the two germline ends. The DNA for the CDR3 is TGCGCCAGCAGCTTGAACGGGGGGAATTCCTATGGCTACACCTTC. Its protein product is CASSLNGGNSYGYTF. The variable domain in full, completed from reference TRBV5-1 and TRBJ1-2, reads KAGVTQTPRYLIKTRGQQVTLSCSPISGHRSVSWYQQTPGQGLQFLFEYFSETQRNKGNFPGRFSGRQFSNSRSEMNVSTLELGDSALYLCASSLNGGNSYGYTFGSGTRLTVV.

The chain employs TRBV29-1 and TRBJ1-2; TRBD1 is a possible D gene (5 bases). Germline loops: CDR1 SQVTM, CDR2 ANQGSEA. Trimming stripped 8 bases from V and 2 bases from J, with 18 bases between. The length of the CDR3 is 14 residues. The chain's CDR3 is CSTLGGAGNYGYTF. In DNA, the CDR3 is TGCAGCACCCTGGGGGGAGCGGGGAACTATGGCTACACCTTC.

The V gene is TRBV20-1, the J gene TRBJ1-5; D possibly corresponds to TRBD1 (5 bases). The germline gives CDR1 DFQATT, CDR2 SNEGSKA (reference sequence). The V end lost 4 bases, the J end lost 6 bases, and 16 bases lay between the germline ends. The CDR3 is 14 residues long. The CDR3 DNA is TGCAGTGCTACCCCGCCAGGGATCGGTCAGCCCCAGCATTTT. It translates to CSATPPGIGQPQHF.

This chain joins TRBV6-2 or TRBV6-3 and TRBJ1-2, with D possibly being TRBD1 (5 bases). CDR3 length equals 11 residues. CDR1 and CDR2 from the germline V gene are MNHEY and SVGEGT. Trimming removed 8 bases at V and 4 bases at J, with 8 bases between. For the CDR3, the DNA is TGTGCCAGCCTGGACATCTATGGCTACACCTTC. It codes for CASLDIYGYTF.

This clonotype showed up just once. This sequence joins TRBV7-2 and TRBJ2-1, with D possibly matching TRBD1 (5 bases). With 5 bases removed from V and 8 bases from J, the gap between germline ends came to 19 bases. Germline CDR1 is SGHTA and CDR2 is FQGNSA. The length of the CDR3 is 15 residues. Here the CDR3 reads CASSMEGAVFYEQFF. DNA for the CDR3: TGTGCCAGCAGCATGGAAGGGGCGGTGTTCTATGAGCAGTTCTTC.